A single sample is the source of the 25 T cell receptor beta chains below, sequenced in a study of cytotoxic CD8 clonotypes in ibrutinib-treated CLL. Assay: immunoSEQ multiplex PCR; the TCRdb copy retains only in-frame clones and omits some. The data show over 200,000 clones, 79% seen once. Sequencing was performed on PBMCs, taken after 12 months of ibrutinib treatment. The receptors come from a human donor with chronic lymphocytic leukemia.

V usage is TRBV6-5 and J usage is TRBJ2-7; 9 bases fit TRBD1. CDR1 and CDR2 (germline): MNHEY, SVGAGI. This CDR3 has 14 amino acids. The junction had 3 bases not matched to a gene; V was cut back by 6 bases and J by 0 bases. As DNA, the CDR3 is TGTGCCAGCAGGGGACAGGGCTCCTCCTACGAGCAGTACTTC. The encoded protein is CASRGQGSSYEQYF.

The chain combines TRBV6-1 with TRBJ1-3; D remains ambiguous. Trimming cost V 0 bases and J 5 bases, with 8 bases left between them. The V gene's germline CDR1 is MNHNS and CDR2 SASEGT. This CDR3 has 14 residues. DNA for the CDR3: TGTGCCAGCAGTGAAGCGCAAGGTCGAAACACCATATATTTT. Residues: CASSEAQGRNTIYF.

This chain uses TRBV6-5 with TRBJ1-3; D remains ambiguous. Germline CDR1 is MNHEY and CDR2 is SVGAGI. CDR3 length: 12 residues. V lost 6 bases to trimming and J lost 4 bases, with 7 bases between them. This chain's CDR3 is CASRGWGNTIYF. DNA for the CDR3: TGTGCCAGCAGGGGTTGGGGAAACACCATATATTTT.

This chain connects TRBV11-2 to TRBJ1-2; 9 bases align to TRBD1. Germline V gives CDR1 SGHAT, CDR2 FQNNGV. V was clipped by 3 bases and J by 2 bases; unmatched bases: 4. The CDR3 consists of 15 residues. CDR3 amino acids: CASSFTGGWNYGYTF. DNA of the CDR3: TGTGCCAGCAGCTTTACAGGGGGCTGGAACTATGGCTACACCTTC. Drawing the rest from reference TRBV11-2 and TRBJ1-2, the complete variable domain is EAGVAQSPRYKIIEKRQSVAFWCNPISGHATLYWYQQILGQGPKLLIQFQNNGVVDDSQLPKDRFSAERLKGVDSTLKIQPAKLEDSAVYLCASSFTGGWNYGYTFGSGTRLTVV.

The chain is built from TRBV6-4 and TRBJ2-1; D may match TRBD1 or TRBD2 (5 bases each). Germline lookup yields CDR1 MRHNA and CDR2 SNTAGT. The V and J ends lost 0 bases and 7 bases respectively, with 13 bases between them. The length of the CDR3 is 15 residues. The CDR3: CASSDSTGAMNEQFF. For the CDR3, the DNA is TGTGCCAGCAGTGACTCCACCGGGGCGATGAATGAGCAGTTCTTC.

The table lists this clone with a few counts. The genes are TRBV27 and TRBJ1-2; TRBD1 aligns across 9 bases. Per germline, CDR1 MNHEY and CDR2 SMNVEV (reference sequence). V trimming: 4 bases; J trimming: 8 bases; junction bases outside the gene matches: 8. The CDR3 sequence is 14 residues long. CDR3 loop: CASSSGQGTVGYTF. DNA of the CDR3: TGTGCCAGCAGTTCCGGACAGGGGACGGTCGGCTACACCTTC.

V and J are TRBV7-9 and TRBJ2-1; the match to TRBD2 covers 8 bases. The CDR3 covers 15 residues. J lost 5 bases, V lost 3 bases, and 6 bases had no gene match. Germline lookup yields CDR1 SEHNR and CDR2 FQNEAQ (reference sequence). The CDR3 DNA reads TGTGCCAGCAGCTTCTTAGCGGGACCAAACAATGAGCAGTTCTTC. It codes for CASSFLAGPNNEQFF.

J is TRBJ2-7 and V is TRBV12-5; 9 positions match TRBD1. The germline gives CDR1 LGHNT, CDR2 FRNRAP. The CDR3 runs 13 residues. The V segment lost 7 bases and the J segment 5 bases; nucleotides outside the gene matches: 6. The CDR3 spells CASARRDRDEQYF. Written as DNA, the CDR3 is TGTGCTAGTGCTCGCCGGGACAGGGACGAGCAGTACTTC.

V gene TRBV13 combines with J gene TRBJ2-3; D not resolved. Trimming shortened V by 3 bases and J by 1 base, and 11 bases separated the two germline ends. The CDR3 is made up of 15 amino acids. Germline CDR1 PRHDT, CDR2 FYEKMQ (reference sequence). The chain's CDR3 is CASSFVGRGTDTQYF. CDR3 coding DNA: TGTGCCAGCAGCTTCGTTGGACGGGGCACAGATACGCAGTATTTT.

The genes are TRBV4-1 and TRBJ1-1, with 7 positions matching TRBD1. Germline V lookup: CDR1 MGHRA, CDR2 YSYEKL. This CDR3 has 18 amino acids. Losses at the gene ends were 4 bases for V and 4 bases for J; bases not matched to a gene: 18. The chain's CDR3 is CASSPGLWAQGRTTEAFF. CDR3 sequence (DNA): TGCGCCAGCAGCCCAGGCTTATGGGCACAGGGGAGAACCACTGAAGCTTTCTTT.

The gene calls are TRBV6-5 and TRBJ1-2, with D hard to call. Germline assignment: CDR1 MNHEY and CDR2 SVGAGI. The CDR3 is 11 amino acids. Trimming took off 6 bases at V and 6 bases at J, with 8 bases between the two ends. In nucleotides, the CDR3 is TGTGCCAGCAGCCTGGGCGATGGCTACACCTTC. The encoded protein is CASSLGDGYTF.

CDR3: CASSQYGQGVYNEQFF. The CDR3 DNA reads TGCGCCAGCAGCCAGTACGGTCAGGGAGTCTACAATGAGCAGTTCTTC. The V gene is TRBV4-1, the J gene TRBJ2-1; D may match TRBD1 or TRBD2 (5 bases each). CDR1 MGHRA and CDR2 YSYEKL come from the germline V gene. The CDR3 is made up of 16 amino acids. The germline V and J ends were trimmed by 3 bases and 3 bases, with 15 bases remaining between them.

This chain uses TRBV27 with TRBJ1-5, with D perhaps TRBD1 (6 bases). With 5 bases removed from V and 4 bases from J, the gap between germline ends came to 18 bases. Germline CDR1 MNHEY, CDR2 SMNVEV (reference sequence). This CDR3 spans 16 amino acids. The CDR3 reads CASSPRGGPGNQPQHF. The CDR3 nucleotides read TGTGCCAGCAGTCCCCGCGGGGGGCCCGGTAATCAGCCCCAGCATTTT.

This clone was seen a few times. This chain joins TRBV21-1 and TRBJ2-7; the tabulated D call, TRBD1, remains unverified against the DNA. TRBV21-1 is flagged as a pseudogene. This CDR3 comprises 15 residues. The CDR3 spells CASSKARTENYEQYF. Here the CDR3 DNA reads TGTGCCAGCAGCAAAGCCCGGACAGAGAACTACGAGCAGTACTTC.

V gene TRBV2 combines with J gene TRBJ2-1, with 9 bases matching TRBD2. Looked up from germline, CDR1 is SNHLY and CDR2 is FYNNEI. Unmatched junction bases numbered 7, after V lost 7 bases and J lost 9 bases. The CDR3 covers 13 residues. CDR3: CASMREGKGEQFF. The CDR3 coding sequence is TGTGCCAGCATGCGGGAGGGAAAGGGTGAGCAGTTCTTC.

The gene calls are TRBV5-1 and TRBJ1-3; D is uncertain. Trimming took 4 bases from V and 4 from J, leaving 9 bases between them. The CDR3 sequence is 13 residues long. CDR1 is SGHRS and CDR2 is YFSETQ in the germline V gene. The CDR3 loop is CASSDSRGNTIYF. CDR3 DNA: TGCGCCAGCAGCGACTCGCGGGGAAACACCATATATTTT.

V gene TRBV30 combines with J gene TRBJ1-1; the match to TRBD1 covers 9 bases. V was clipped by 2 bases and J by 0 bases; unmatched bases: 19. Looked up from germline, CDR1 is GTSNPN and CDR2 is SVGIG (reference sequence). The length of the CDR3 is 20 residues. The CDR3 protein is CAWSSTGGRQGDYMNTEAFF. In DNA, the CDR3 is TGTGCCTGGAGTTCCACAGGGGGCAGACAGGGGGACTACATGAACACTGAAGCTTTCTTT.

The chain employs TRBV5-8 and TRBJ2-2; D uncertain. The CDR3 runs 17 residues. V lost 4 bases, J lost 3 bases, and 19 bases lay in between. The germline gives CDR1 SGHTS, CDR2 YDEGEE. The CDR3 sequence is CASSPSLSPTDTGELFF. CDR3 nucleotide sequence: TGTGCCAGCAGCCCCTCCCTGTCCCCAACGGACACCGGGGAGCTGTTTTTT.

CDR3 in DNA: TGTGCCAGTAGTATAGACCTAGGGGCAGAAAGCATGAACACTGAAGCTTTCTTT. Translation gives CASSIDLGAESMNTEAFF. The chain uses TRBV19 and TRBJ1-1, with D possibly TRBD1 on 5 matching bases. With 0 bases removed from V and 0 bases from J, the gap between germline ends came to 17 bases. From germline, CDR1 is LNHDA and CDR2 SQIVND (reference sequence). The CDR3 extends over 18 amino acids.

In its sample, this clone was seen once. The V and J genes are TRBV10-1 and TRBJ1-3; D gene ambiguous. Trimming shortened V by 0 bases and J by 2 bases, and 8 bases separated the two germline ends. CDR1 and CDR2 from the germline V gene are WNHNN and SYGVQD (reference sequence). This CDR3 has 15 residues. The DNA of the CDR3 is TGCGCCAGCAGTGAGTCCGGACTTACTGGAAACACCATATATTTT. Translation gives CASSESGLTGNTIYF.

This clone was counted only a few times. The genes are TRBV5-1 and TRBJ2-7, with 12 bases lining up with TRBD2. CDR1 and CDR2 from the germline V gene are SGHRS and YFSETQ. The CDR3 contains 18 residues. V dropped 3 bases and J dropped 5; count of bases not matched to a gene: 15. The CDR3 loop is CASSYLSSGGAGANEQYF. Written as DNA, the CDR3 is TGCGCCAGCAGCTACCTCTCTAGCGGGGGGGCCGGCGCCAACGAGCAGTACTTC.

The V call is TRBV6-6, the J call TRBJ1-1; TRBD1 matches 9 bases. This CDR3 is 14 amino acids long. Germline CDR1 reads MNHNY; CDR2 reads SVGAGI (reference sequence). After removal of 5 bases from V and 4 bases from J, the junction contained 5 bases not matched to a gene. The CDR3 nucleotides read TGTGCCAGCAGTCTCGGGACAGGGAGCACTGAAGCTTTCTTT. Translated: CASSLGTGSTEAFF.

This chain links TRBV7-3 with TRBJ2-3; 9 bases fit TRBD2. V lost 5 bases to trimming and J lost 3 bases; unmatched junction nucleotides: 9. This CDR3 contains 16 residues. Per germline, CDR1 SGHTA and CDR2 FQGTGA. In DNA, the CDR3 is TGTGCCAGCAGCCCTAATAGCGGGGGCGTTACAGATACGCAGTATTTT. Protein: CASSPNSGGVTDTQYF.

CDR3 loop: CASSFGLSYEQYF. As DNA, the CDR3 is TGTGCCAGCAGTTTCGGGTTAAGTTACGAGCAGTACTTC. The chain has TRBV28 and TRBJ2-7; D is uncertain. Per the germline V gene, CDR1 is MDHEN and CDR2 is SYDVKM. The CDR3 length is 13 residues. The germline V and J ends were trimmed by 3 bases and 4 bases, with 10 bases remaining between them.

V is TRBV27 and J is TRBJ2-7, with D possibly TRBD1 on 6 matching bases. V gave up 7 bases and J gave up 0 bases, with 10 bases separating them. Germline values: CDR1 MNHEY, CDR2 SMNVEV (reference sequence). The CDR3 covers 13 residues. The CDR3 DNA follows: TGTGCCAGCATCTCACAGGGCTCCTACGAGCAGTACTTC. This translates into CASISQGSYEQYF.